This passage covers 23 T cell receptor beta chains from one sample sequenced in a study of T cell repertoires in cytomegalovirus infection. TCRdb used MiXCR to reprocess the reads, holding one entry per CDR3 protein. The sample yields about 740,000 distinct CDR3 sequences, approximately 33% seen once. Antigens for these TCRs are unknown. Specimen: cultured PBMCs, collected from culture after CMV antigen stimulation. Every receptor here comes from a human donor in good health (CMV status not recorded). Some clones in this sample may be carry-over from other donors' samples.

This clonotype was picked up a small number of times. At one end the junction does not follow the germline gene, possibly because of a read error. The J gene is TRBJ1-3, the V gene TRBV7-9; D gene ambiguous. The germline V gene encodes CDR1 SEHNR and CDR2 FQNEAQ (reference sequence). The CDR3 has 13 amino acids. The CDR3 loop reads CASSFTSENTIYF. The CDR3 DNA reads TGTGCCAGCAGCTTCACCTCTGAAAACACCATATATTTT.

The chain combines TRBV19 with TRBJ1-1, with D unclear. Trimming removed 9 bases at V and 0 bases at J, with 14 bases between. The CDR3 extends over 14 amino acids. The germline CDR1 and CDR2 sequences are LNHDA and SQIVND (reference sequence). CDR3 sequence: CASSRTRLNTEAFF. CDR3 coding DNA: TGTGCCAGCTCGCGAACAAGATTGAACACTGAAGCTTTCTTT. Variable domain in full (rest from reference TRBV19 and TRBJ1-1): DGGITQSPKYLFRKEGQNVTLSCEQNLNHDAMYWYRQDPGQGLRLIYYSQIVNDFQKGDIAEGYSVSREKKESFPLTVTSAQKNPTAFYLCASSRTRLNTEAFFGQGTRLTVV.

There are a few counts of this clonotype. The chain carries TRBV7-9 and TRBJ1-2; D may be TRBD1 (6 bases). V dropped 4 bases and J dropped 8 bases, with 14 bases sitting between them. Germline assignment: CDR1 SEHNR and CDR2 FQNEAQ (reference sequence). The CDR3 totals 13 residues. CDR3 sequence: CASSSEQGIGYTF. The CDR3 nucleotides are TGTGCCAGCAGCTCAGAACAGGGTATCGGCTACACCTTC.

This clonotype was detected a few times. As DNA, the CDR3 is TGTGCCAGCAGTTTTCGCTCCGGGGCCAAAAACATTCAGTACTTC. It yields the protein CASSFRSGAKNIQYF. This chain uses TRBV6-6 with TRBJ2-4, with no clear D. Per the germline V gene, CDR1 is MNHNY and CDR2 is SVGAGI (reference sequence). V was trimmed by 4 bases and J by 1 base, leaving 11 bases between them. The length of the CDR3 is 15 residues.

In this sample, this clonotype turned up a few times. The rearrangement uses TRBV2 and TRBJ2-5; TRBD2 is a possible D gene (6 bases). The CDR3 totals 13 residues. Trimming removed 11 bases at V and 4 bases at J, with 17 bases between. CDR1 is SNHLY, CDR2 FYNNEI, per germline. The CDR3 is CAGGRGTGETQYF. In nucleotides, the CDR3 is TGTGCCGGGGGGAGAGGGACGGGAGAGACCCAGTACTTC.

The chain recombines TRBV4-3 with TRBJ2-1, with D possibly being TRBD2 (5 bases). Trimming took 1 base from V and 2 from J, leaving 12 bases between them. The germline V gene has CDR1 LGHNA and CDR2 YSLEER. This CDR3 region has 16 residues. The CDR3 loop is CASSQGVTAAYNEQFF. CDR3 in DNA: TGCGCCAGCAGCCAAGGGGTAACAGCGGCCTACAATGAGCAGTTCTTC.

The V call is TRBV20-1, the J call TRBJ2-1, with D perhaps assigned TRBD1 or TRBD2 (5 bases each). Deletions cut 3 bases from V and 5 bases from J, with 14 bases between. This CDR3 spans 14 amino acids. Germline loops: CDR1 DFQATT, CDR2 SNEGSKA (reference sequence). CDR3 bases: TGCAGTGCTAGTCGTGGGAGAGGGGACAATGAGCAGTTCTTC. Protein product: CSASRGRGDNEQFF.

The table lists this clonotype with a few counts. The chain carries TRBV6-1 and TRBJ2-1; D unresolved. The germline V gene has CDR1 MNHNS and CDR2 SASEGT. V was pared by 9 bases and J by 8 bases, with 20 bases between. The CDR3 has 14 residues. As DNA, the CDR3 is TGTGCCAGTACATCGTCGATTGGGCCCGATGAGCAGTTCTTC. Encoded protein: CASTSSIGPDEQFF.

The J gene is TRBJ1-2, the V gene TRBV25-1; D gene unclear. V lost 6 bases and J lost 5, with 10 bases in between. Germline V gene sequence: CDR1 MGHDK, CDR2 SYGVNS. The CDR3 is 12 amino acids. CDR3 sequence: CASRKDGYGYTF. The CDR3 DNA reads as TGTGCCAGCAGAAAGGACGGATATGGCTACACCTTC.

The V and J genes are TRBV27 and TRBJ1-5; unclear D gene. The CDR3 totals 14 residues. CDR1 and CDR2 (germline): MNHEY, SMNVEV (reference sequence). The V end lost 6 bases, the J end lost 7 bases, and 16 bases lay between the germline ends. CDR3 region: CASRNPGIHQPQHF. In DNA, the CDR3 is TGTGCCAGCAGGAACCCGGGGATCCACCAGCCCCAGCATTTT.

The chain recombines TRBV20-1 with TRBJ2-7, with D unresolved. CDR1 is DFQATT and CDR2 is SNEGSKA in the germline V gene (reference sequence). Trimming took 2 bases from V and 2 from J, leaving 13 bases between them. This CDR3 contains 14 residues. CDR3 nucleotides: TGCAGTGCTAGACGTCCTGGGTTAACCTACGAGCAGTACTTC. Translation gives CSARRPGLTYEQYF.

The chain joins TRBV6-1 to TRBJ1-1; possible D gene TRBD1, 6 bases. Per germline, CDR1 MNHNS and CDR2 SASEGT. The CDR3 is made up of 14 amino acids. V lost 2 bases and J 4 bases, leaving 11 bases between the germline ends. This chain's CDR3 is CASSENRESTEAFF. The CDR3 region has the DNA TGTGCCAGCAGTGAAAACAGGGAGAGCACTGAAGCTTTCTTT.

The chain couples TRBV10-3 to TRBJ1-1, with 8 nucleotides matching TRBD1. The length of the CDR3 is 17 residues. Germline V lookup: CDR1 ENHRY, CDR2 SYGVKD. The V and J ends lost 2 bases and 0 bases, in that order; junction bases with no gene match: 8. This CDR3 is CAISERAGGGVNTEAFF. The DNA for the CDR3 is TGTGCCATCAGTGAGCGAGCAGGGGGCGGGGTGAACACTGAAGCTTTCTTT.

This clonotype was observed a few times. The rearrangement links TRBV7-9 to TRBJ1-1; D unresolved. V gave up 1 base and J gave up 4 bases, with 10 bases separating them. Germline loops: CDR1 SEHNR, CDR2 FQNEAQ (reference sequence). This CDR3 region has 14 residues. CDR3 nucleotide sequence: TGTGCCAGCAGCTTAGTCAGGATGGGCACTGAAGCTTTCTTT. Residues: CASSLVRMGTEAFF.

Ten or more counts support this clonotype. CDR3 in DNA: TGTGCCAGCAGCTTAGCCGGGACTAGCGCTTACAATGAGCAGTTCTTC. Amino acid sequence: CASSLAGTSAYNEQFF. This chain connects TRBV7-2 to TRBJ2-1; 10 bases are a match to TRBD2. The junction had 3 bases not matched to a gene; V was cut back by 0 bases and J by 4 bases. The CDR3 sequence is 16 residues long. CDR1 SGHTA and CDR2 FQGNSA come from the germline V gene.

This clonotype was observed many times. This chain connects TRBV7-8 to TRBJ1-2; D unresolved. The germline V gene encodes CDR1 SGHVS and CDR2 FQNEAQ. This CDR3 is 15 amino acids long. Trimming stripped 5 bases from V and 2 bases from J, with 15 bases between. The CDR3, as DNA: TGTGCCAGCAGCCTCCACAGAGACCTGAACTATGGCTACACCTTC. Its protein is CASSLHRDLNYGYTF. Together with reference TRBV7-8 and TRBJ1-2, the CDR3 gives the full variable domain: GAGVSQSPRYKVAKRGQDVALRCDPISGHVSLFWYQQALGQGPEFLTYFQNEAQLDKSGLPSDRFFAERPEGSVSTLKIQRTQQEDSAVYLCASSLHRDLNYGYTFGSGTRLTVV.

This rearrangement joins TRBV6-2 or TRBV6-3 to TRBJ2-1, with 7 bases matching TRBD1. The germline gives CDR1 MNHEY, CDR2 SVGEGT. Trimming removed 4 bases from V and 3 bases from J; junction bases left unmatched: 6. This CDR3 comprises 15 residues. CDR3 in amino acids: CASSLQGSYYNEQFF. The CDR3 DNA follows: TGTGCCAGCAGTTTACAGGGGTCATACTACAATGAGCAGTTCTTC.

This chain joins TRBV7-2 and TRBJ2-1; a possible D gene is TRBD1 (5 bases). V lost 5 bases and J 4 bases, leaving 9 bases between the germline ends. Germline values: CDR1 SGHTA, CDR2 FQGNSA. This CDR3 has 13 residues. The CDR3 region has the DNA TGTGCCAGCAGCGTGACAGAGTACAATGAGCAGTTCTTC. It encodes CASSVTEYNEQFF.

Only a few counts were recorded for this clonotype. The chain employs TRBV19 and TRBJ2-7, with 8 bases that match TRBD1. Trimming removed 6 bases from V and 2 bases from J; junction bases left unmatched: 9. The CDR3 has 15 residues. CDR1 is LNHDA, CDR2 SQIVND, per germline (reference sequence). The CDR3 DNA reads as TGTGCCAGTAGCCACCAGGGACAGGCGACCTACGAGCAGTACTTC. Translating it yields CASSHQGQATYEQYF.

V gene TRBV4-2 combines with J gene TRBJ1-2; TRBD1 is a possible D gene (6 bases). The CDR3 extends over 13 amino acids. Germline V gene sequence: CDR1 LGHNA, CDR2 YNFKEQ. V lost 4 bases and J lost 6, with 12 bases in between. CDR3 region: CASSPEGGNGYTF. CDR3 nucleotides: TGTGCCAGCAGCCCCGAGGGGGGGAATGGCTACACCTTC.

Many counts were recorded for this clonotype. This chain uses TRBV12-3 or TRBV12-4 with TRBJ2-1; no clear D gene. Trimming cost V 6 bases and J 0 bases, with 15 bases left between them. This CDR3 comprises 16 residues. CDR3 in amino acids: CASRGMGYPSYNEQFF. The CDR3 nucleotides are TGTGCCAGCAGGGGTATGGGGTACCCCTCCTACAATGAGCAGTTCTTC.

This clonotype occurred a few times. This rearrangement joins TRBV7-2 to TRBJ2-1, with a weak D call TRBD1 (5 bases). This CDR3 spans 14 amino acids. With 5 bases removed from V and 10 bases from J, the gap between germline ends came to 18 bases. Germline CDR1 and CDR2: SGHTA and FQGNSA. CDR3 sequence reads: CASSPPGFSSEQFF. DNA of the CDR3: TGTGCCAGCAGCCCCCCAGGGTTCTCCAGCGAGCAGTTCTTC.

In its sample, this clonotype was seen many times. The chain recombines TRBV7-2 with TRBJ2-3, with TRBD2 identical over 7 bases. CDR1 SGHTA and CDR2 FQGNSA come from the germline V gene. V lost 0 bases, J lost 0 bases, and 6 bases stayed unmatched. The CDR3 is 17 amino acids. Here the CDR3 reads CASSLARGRGSTDTQYF. The CDR3 DNA reads TGTGCCAGCAGCTTAGCGCGAGGGCGGGGGAGCACAGATACGCAGTATTTT. The complete variable domain, with remaining parts taken from reference TRBV7-2 and TRBJ2-3, reads GAGVSQSPSNKVTEKGKDVELRCDPISGHTALYWYRQSLGQGLEFLIYFQGNSAPDKSGLPSDRFSAERTGGSVSTLTIQRTQQEDSAVYLCASSLARGRGSTDTQYFGPGTRLTVL.